Reported below is one T cell receptor (beta chain). Its antigen remains unidentified. The record originates from a study of T cell responses to AZD1222 COVID-19 vaccine. The CDR3 length is 13 residues. CDR1 is LGHDT and CDR2 is YNNKEL in the germline V gene (reference sequence). Trimming left V 6 bases short and J 4 bases short, with 12 bases between. General study findings and limits: Per reports, nearly half of all spike-specific TCRs target regions that are unmutated in variants. Two AZD1222 doses significantly raised spike-specific TCR breadth and depth over controls.

Some clones are missing from TCRdb's copy, which holds only in-frame ones; the method was immunoSEQ multiplex PCR. The table records about 150,000 clones, 90% of them present only once. Researchers grouped second doses given at about 4 or about 12 weeks into one pool. This chain uses TRBV3-1 (or the pseudogene TRBV3-2) with TRBJ1-2, with D possibly being TRBD1 (5 bases). The sample in question was peripheral blood, obtained 28 days after the second AZD1222 dose. This receptor was identified in an adult who received the AZD1222 COVID-19 vaccine. CDR3 amino acids: CASSRGVPYGYTF. Written as DNA, the CDR3 is TGTGCCAGCAGTCGAGGGGTCCCCTATGGCTACACCTTC.